The entry that follows covers one TCR beta chain sequence. The data belong to a study of blood T cell repertoires in COVID-19. Turning to the study itself: Acute-phase and convalescent COVID-19 samples originated in the United States, Italy and Spain.

Repertoires were generated with immunoSEQ multiplex PCR, while TCRdb's copy carries only in-frame clones and drops some. The sample lists about 350,000 clones; over 70% were seen once. Looked up from germline, CDR1 is KGHDR and CDR2 is SFDVKD. The CDR3 runs 18 residues. V dropped 7 bases and J dropped 4; count of bases not matched to a gene: 13. The source of this sequence is a woman aged 50 to 60 with COVID-19, enrolled during active disease. The chain carries TRBV24-1 and TRBJ1-5; 12 bases agree with TRBD1. Sequencing was carried out using peripheral blood. Here the CDR3 reads CATRGGTGGLPPNQPQHF. The CDR3 DNA reads TGTGCCACCAGGGGGGGGACAGGGGGCCTCCCCCCTAATCAGCCCCAGCATTTT.